This is a list of T cell receptor beta chains from one sample in a study of T cell responses to AZD1222 COVID-19 vaccine. Measured with immunoSEQ multiplex PCR; TCRdb has only the in-frame clones, and not every one. The sample holds under 150,000 clones, around 90% seen once. Sample: peripheral blood, taken 28 days after the second AZD1222 dose. These receptors all come from an adult who received the AZD1222 COVID-19 vaccine. Each CDR3 is given with its conserved first and last residue. The order of the fields is J gene, V gene, CDR3 protein.

TRBJ1-2 | TRBV28 | CASSIPGYYGYTF
TRBJ2-4 | TRBV7-2 | CASSLQTTRGDIQYF
TRBJ1-1 | TRBV6-5 | CASRTRTDTEAFF
TRBJ1-1 | TRBV5-5 | CASSLSYYYDTEAFF
TRBJ1-4 | TRBV7-8 | CASSLRGVNEKLFF
TRBJ2-1 | TRBV4-2 | CASSQEKGTTGEQFF
TRBJ1-6 | TRBV7-9 | CASSPDRESSPLHF
TRBJ1-2 | TRBV5-1 | CASSPTDGDFHYGYTF
TRBJ2-7 | TRBV7-2 | CASSNEVNEQYF
TRBJ1-4 | TRBV4-3 | CASSPTLTGINEKLFF
TRBJ1-4 | TRBV11-1 | CASSYGAAINEKLFF
TRBJ2-2 | TRBV7-7 | CASSPSTAGELFF
TRBJ2-7 | TRBV27 | CASSPLDQHTYEQYF
TRBJ1-1 | TRBV5-1 | CASRDQSEAFF
TRBJ2-5 | TRBV5-1 | CASSFGASGGGQETQYF
TRBJ2-2 | TRBV7-9 | CASSFDRAYTGELFF
TRBJ1-1 | TRBV28 | CASSFQNTEAFF
TRBJ2-2 | TRBV29-1 | CSVSQENTGELFF
TRBJ2-3 | TRBV3-1/TRBV3-2 | CASSQGVNFGTDTQYF
TRBJ1-4 | TRBV28 | CASAQSGATNEKLFF
TRBJ1-5 | TRBV7-2 | CASSLIGTPNSNQPQHF
TRBJ2-3 | TRBV5-1 | CASSRQGTFTDTQYF
TRBJ1-2 | TRBV5-1 | CASSPGEFTYGYTF